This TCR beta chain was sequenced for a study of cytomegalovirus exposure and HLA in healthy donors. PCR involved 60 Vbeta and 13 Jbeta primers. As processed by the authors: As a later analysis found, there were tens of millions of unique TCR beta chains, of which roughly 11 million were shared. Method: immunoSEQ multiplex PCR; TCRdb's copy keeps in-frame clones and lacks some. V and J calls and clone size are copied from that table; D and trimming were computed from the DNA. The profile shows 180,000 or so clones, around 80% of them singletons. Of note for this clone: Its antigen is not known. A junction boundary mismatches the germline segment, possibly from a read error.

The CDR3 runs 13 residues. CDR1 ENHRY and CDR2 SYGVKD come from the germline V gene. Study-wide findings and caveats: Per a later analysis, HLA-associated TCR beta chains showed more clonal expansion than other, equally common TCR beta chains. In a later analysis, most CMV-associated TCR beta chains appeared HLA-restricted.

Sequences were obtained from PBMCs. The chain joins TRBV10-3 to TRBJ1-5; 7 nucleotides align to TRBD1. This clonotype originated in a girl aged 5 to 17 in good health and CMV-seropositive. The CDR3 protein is CAVRGEGNQPQHF. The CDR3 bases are TGTGCCGTCAGGGGGGAGGGCAATCAGCCCCAGCATTTT.